This T cell receptor (beta chain) was sequenced for a study of T cells expressing NK-cell markers. Across the whole study: Serological testing identified seven of the eight sequenced donors as HCMV-seropositive and one as seronegative.

TCRdb re-called the 5' RACE reads; one entry per CDR3 protein, DNA not given. This sample lists hundreds of thousands of distinct CDR3 sequences; its ten largest clones have approximately 3.5%. Study results and limitations: Once again these clonotypes came out on top in the CD3+CD56-NKG2C+ fraction of a few donors.

The CDR3 runs 14 residues. Germline loops: CDR1 SGHAT, CDR2 FQNNGV. With respect to this clonotype: The antigen is undetermined.

This chain joins TRBV11-2 and TRBJ2-1; TCRdb lists TRBD1, though no DNA is available to test this call. The sample consisted of blood T cells: a sorted CD56 or NKG2C T cell subset, CD4+ or CD8+ T cells, or bulk PBMC T cells (not recorded which). The clonotype comes from a man aged 18 to 29 in good health. CDR3 residues: CASSLDFQGGTQFF. The variable domain in full, completed from reference TRBV11-2 and TRBJ2-1, reads EAGVAQSPRYKIIEKRQSVAFWCNPISGHATLYWYQQILGQGPKLLIQFQNNGVVDDSQLPKDRFSAERLKGVDSTLKIQPAKLEDSAVYLCASSLDFQGGTQFFGPGTRLTVL.